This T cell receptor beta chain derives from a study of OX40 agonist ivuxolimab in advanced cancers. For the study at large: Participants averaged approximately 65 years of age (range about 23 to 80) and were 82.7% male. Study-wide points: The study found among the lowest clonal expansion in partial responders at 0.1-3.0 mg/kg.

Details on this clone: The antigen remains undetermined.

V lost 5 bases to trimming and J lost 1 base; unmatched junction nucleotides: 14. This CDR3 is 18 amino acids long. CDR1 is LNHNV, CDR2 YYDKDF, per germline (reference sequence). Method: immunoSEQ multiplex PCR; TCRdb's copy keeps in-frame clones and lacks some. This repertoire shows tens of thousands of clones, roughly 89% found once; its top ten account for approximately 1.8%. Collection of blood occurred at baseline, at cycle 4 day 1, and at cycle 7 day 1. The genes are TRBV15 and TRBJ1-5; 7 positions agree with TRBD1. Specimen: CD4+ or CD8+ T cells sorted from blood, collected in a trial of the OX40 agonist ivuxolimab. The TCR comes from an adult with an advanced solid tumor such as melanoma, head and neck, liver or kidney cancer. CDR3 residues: CATSPRPRGAPSNQPQHF. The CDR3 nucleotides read TGTGCCACCAGCCCCCGTCCCAGGGGGGCTCCCAGCAATCAGCCCCAGCATTTT.